The rows below give T cell receptor beta chains drawn from one sample of a study of blood T cell repertoires in COVID-19. The repertoire was sequenced with immunoSEQ multiplex PCR; TCRdb's copy has only in-frame clones and lacks some. Of about 240,000 clones listed, about 91% are singletons. Material for sequencing was PBMCs or T cells enriched from blood (not recorded which). These receptor sequences come from a woman aged 30 to 39 with acute COVID-19. Each CDR3 is given with its conserved first and last residue.

>TRBV15
CATSSGEIAASF
>TRBV2
CASTYPPQPQHF
>TRBV10-3
CAISEADSPGGELFF
>TRBV5-5
CASSRDRAIGYTF
>TRBV3-1/TRBV3-2
CASSQRDREYGYTF
>TRBV12-3/TRBV12-4
CASSPTRGDTQYF
>TRBV29-1
CSVGGGDARTHEKLFF
>TRBV7-2
CASSFDRATEAFF
>TRBV2
CASSDGGTGPGNTIYF
>TRBV7-2
CASSWTASGVYTEAFF
>TRBV19
CASSIIETGAYTF
>TRBV18
CASSPGGEGREKLFF
>TRBV13
CASSLEPGPRSGNTEAFF
>TRBV4-3
CASSQDLAGRGYGYTF
>TRBV18
CASSPQDEQYF
>TRBV7-2
CASSKTGNNQPQHF
>TRBV5-4
CASSFVLGENTEAFF
>TRBV20-1
CSASRGSGGPPYEQYF
>TRBV12-3/TRBV12-4
CASSFSDYGYTF
>TRBV30
CAWSSGQGASAFF
>TRBV7-9
CASSSRQSSYEQYF
>TRBV7-9
CASSSQGFNEKLFF
>TRBV25-1
CASSRSRGQGSNYNEQFF
>TRBV19
CASKNPEWGGNVEAFF
>TRBV5-1
CASSFFSPNTEAFF
>TRBV6-2/TRBV6-3
CASSFVLQPQHF
>TRBV4-3
CASSRGSGGFGRETQYF
>TRBV5-6
CASSLDGGGDYGYTF
>TRBV3-1/TRBV3-2
CASSPSGTQETQYF
>TRBV10-2
CASSDTGFSNQPQHF
>TRBV11-2
CASSFARTFSGNTIYF
>TRBV5-5
CASNQGYSPLHF
>TRBV7-2
CASRMGALYQETQYF
>TRBV4-3
CASSQGGVGGNYEQYF
>TRBV19
CASSTEGHFPNQPQHF
>TRBV3-1/TRBV3-2
CASSQVSGGAGETQYF
>TRBV30
CALTWTHSQETQYF
>TRBV18
CASSPPISYEQYF
>TRBV5-1
CASSLVQGARRDGYTF
>TRBV29-1
CSAKQTANYGYTF
>TRBV3-1/TRBV3-2
CASSQDGVGQSYEQYF
>TRBV7-9
CASSLGLQETQYF
>TRBV14
CASSQVLAGAHGDEQYF
>TRBV11-2
CASSSGTGRGRSSYEQYF
>TRBV30
CASSDRDHYGYTF
>TRBV6-5
CASSFPGEGTEAFF
>TRBV6-2/TRBV6-3
CASSYSTGGVNSPLHF
>TRBV12-3/TRBV12-4
CASSPPGGDTQYF